Shown below are 30 T cell receptor beta chains from a single sample sequenced in a study of regulatory T cells. Overall study results and limits: In CD3G-deficient patients, conventional CD4+ T cells were enriched for hydrophobic CDR3 residues at positions 6 and 7.

Primers: 52 TRBV forward and 13 TRBJ reverse. Clones were sequenced by immunoSEQ multiplex PCR, and TCRdb holds only the in-frame ones, with some missing. This sample has over 25,000 clones; 93% occur once, and the top ten carry over 0.8%. These receptors have no known antigen. Sequences were obtained from conventional CD4+ T cells sorted from blood. These receptors were obtained from a child aged 2 to 10 with CD3G deficiency.

This clone has a handful of counts. The chain recombines TRBV6-1 with TRBJ1-1; no reliable D call. Trimming cost V 7 bases and J 0 bases, with 9 bases left between them. This CDR3 contains 13 residues. CDR1 is MNHNS and CDR2 is SASEGT in the germline V gene. CDR3 amino acids: CASKYSLNTEAFF. The CDR3 DNA follows: TGTGCCAGCAAGTACAGCTTGAACACTGAAGCTTTCTTT.

This sequence joins TRBV5-1 and TRBJ2-5, with TRBD1 matching over 8 bases. There are 15 residues in the CDR3. CDR1 is SGHRS and CDR2 is YFSETQ in the germline V gene. V lost 3 bases to trimming and J lost 5 bases; unmatched junction nucleotides: 9. The chain's CDR3 is CASSSGTGGQETQYF. The CDR3 DNA reads as TGCGCCAGCAGCTCTGGAACAGGGGGACAGGAGACCCAGTACTTC.

V and J are TRBV28 and TRBJ1-2; 10 nucleotides agree with TRBD1. Germline assignment: CDR1 MDHEN and CDR2 SYDVKM. The CDR3 is 13 amino acids. V lost 6 bases, J lost 8 bases, and 6 bases stayed unmatched. The CDR3 protein is CASSSGQGRGYTF. The CDR3 nucleotides read TGTGCCAGCAGCTCGGGACAGGGGAGAGGCTACACCTTC.

CDR3: CAIKKDRESYEQYF. The CDR3 DNA is TGTGCCATTAAAAAAGACAGGGAATCCTACGAGCAGTACTTC. The chain uses TRBV10-3 and TRBJ2-7, with 7 bases matching TRBD1. The germline gives CDR1 ENHRY, CDR2 SYGVKD. The CDR3 runs to 14 residues. Unmatched junction bases numbered 9, after V lost 9 bases and J lost 1 base.

The V gene is TRBV10-3, the J gene TRBJ1-6, with D unresolved. Germline V CDR1 and CDR2: ENHRY, SYGVKD. The CDR3 runs 13 residues. Trimming pared 4 bases from V and 8 bases from J, leaving 9 bases between. CDR3 nucleotide sequence: TGTGCCATCAGTGGATACAGTGATTCACCCCTCCACTTT. It specifies CAISGYSDSPLHF.

The J gene is TRBJ2-2, the V gene TRBV7-9; 8 nucleotides agree with TRBD1. CDR1 SEHNR and CDR2 FQNEAQ come from the germline V gene (reference sequence). The J segment lost 7 bases and the V segment lost 1 base, leaving 5 bases of the junction unmatched. The CDR3 length is 15 residues. CDR3 region: CASSLGDRGHGELFF. For the CDR3, the DNA is TGTGCCAGCAGCTTAGGCGACAGGGGACACGGGGAGCTGTTTTTT.

The chain joins TRBV6-6 to TRBJ1-1; D is undetermined. CDR3 length: 15 amino acids. The germline V and J ends were trimmed by 6 bases and 0 bases, with 14 bases remaining between them. The germline V gene has CDR1 MNHNY and CDR2 SVGAGI (reference sequence). CDR3 DNA sequence: TGTGCCAGCAGCCCAGGAGCGGGCCTGAACACTGAAGCTTTCTTT. Translated: CASSPGAGLNTEAFF.

The V gene is TRBV7-8, the J gene TRBJ2-7; 8 bases are a match to TRBD1. The germline V gene has CDR1 SGHVS and CDR2 FQNEAQ. Trimming took 5 bases from V and 0 from J; bases not matched to a gene: 6. This CDR3 region has 15 residues. DNA of the CDR3: TGTGCCAGCAGCGGAGACAGGGGCCCCTCCTACGAGCAGTACTTC. This encodes CASSGDRGPSYEQYF. Combining the CDR3 with reference TRBV7-8 and TRBJ2-7 gives the whole variable domain GAGVSQSPRYKVAKRGQDVALRCDPISGHVSLFWYQQALGQGPEFLTYFQNEAQLDKSGLPSDRFFAERPEGSVSTLKIQRTQQEDSAVYLCASSGDRGPSYEQYFGPGTRLTVT.

The chain combines TRBV6-1 with TRBJ1-1, with 7 positions matching TRBD1. CDR3 size: 15 residues. CDR1 and CDR2 from the germline V gene are MNHNS and SASEGT. The trim removed 3 bases at V and 1 base at J, leaving 5 bases unmatched. The chain's CDR3 is CASSDRGAPNTEAFF. For the CDR3, the DNA is TGTGCCAGCAGTGACAGGGGGGCCCCGAACACTGAAGCTTTCTTT.

The gene calls are TRBV21-1 and TRBJ2-1; the table assigns TRBD2, which was not confirmed against the DNA. TRBV21-1 is assigned pseudogene status. The CDR3 is 17 amino acids. This chain's CDR3 is CANAWSQAGEAYNEQFF. The CDR3 DNA follows: TGTGCCAACGCCTGGAGTCAAGCGGGAGAAGCCTACAATGAGCAGTTCTTC.

The J gene is TRBJ2-3, the V gene TRBV7-8; TRBD2 might be the D (6 bases). V was cut by 5 bases and J by 5 bases, with 14 bases left in between. CDR1 SGHVS and CDR2 FQNEAQ come from the germline V gene. The CDR3 totals 14 residues. The CDR3 here is CASSQDLGGDTQYF. In DNA, the CDR3 is TGTGCCAGCAGCCAGGACTTGGGGGGAGATACGCAGTATTTT. Combining the CDR3 with reference TRBV7-8 and TRBJ2-3 gives the whole variable domain GAGVSQSPRYKVAKRGQDVALRCDPISGHVSLFWYQQALGQGPEFLTYFQNEAQLDKSGLPSDRFFAERPEGSVSTLKIQRTQQEDSAVYLCASSQDLGGDTQYFGPGTRLTVL.

V usage is TRBV14 and J usage is TRBJ2-3, with a tentative D call TRBD1 (5 bases). V shed 4 bases and J shed 4 bases, with 9 bases lying between them. CDR3 length: 13 amino acids. Looked up from germline, CDR1 is SGHDN and CDR2 is FVKESK. CDR3 sequence reads: CASSLQGSDTQYF. The CDR3 DNA reads TGTGCCAGCAGCCTCCAGGGCTCAGATACGCAGTATTTT.

The rearrangement joins TRBV6-1 to TRBJ2-6, with a weak D call TRBD1 (6 bases). The ends were cut back, 2 bases at V and 4 bases at J, with 12 bases in the middle. The CDR3 has 16 amino acids. Germline values: CDR1 MNHNS, CDR2 SASEGT. The CDR3 sequence is CASSERRGSGANVLTF. In DNA form, the CDR3 reads TGTGCCAGCAGTGAAAGAAGGGGGTCCGGGGCCAACGTCCTGACTTTC.

The V gene is TRBV28, the J gene TRBJ1-4; the D is unclear. V lost 8 bases, J lost 9 bases, and 16 bases lay in between. The germline V gene encodes CDR1 MDHEN and CDR2 SYDVKM. CDR3 length equals 13 residues. CDR3 in DNA: TGTGCCAGCCGCTCTAGGGAGCACCAAAAACTGTTTTTT. It specifies CASRSREHQKLFF.

This clone has a single count. J is TRBJ2-5 and V is TRBV6-1; 7 nucleotides match TRBD1. The V and J ends lost 5 bases and 4 bases, in that order; junction bases with no gene match: 4. Per the germline V gene, CDR1 is MNHNS and CDR2 is SASEGT. The CDR3 consists of 13 residues. CDR3 loop: CASSRQGGETQYF. The CDR3 DNA reads TGTGCCAGCAGTCGACAGGGTGGAGAGACCCAGTACTTC.

Only a few counts were recorded for this clone. V and J are TRBV7-8 and TRBJ2-3; D is possibly TRBD2 (6 bases). Trimming cost V 1 base and J 0 bases, with 8 bases left between them. The CDR3 spans 15 residues. The germline V gene has CDR1 SGHVS and CDR2 FQNEAQ. The chain's CDR3 is CASSLDGTSTDTQYF. The CDR3 DNA is TGTGCCAGCAGCTTAGACGGGACTAGCACAGATACGCAGTATTTT.

The chain is built from TRBV6-1 and TRBJ1-5, with TRBD1 as a possible D gene (5 bases). Trimming stripped 3 bases from V and 7 bases from J, with 10 bases between. Germline CDR1 reads MNHNS; CDR2 reads SASEGT. The CDR3 sequence is 13 residues long. The CDR3 loop reads CASSEGGYQPQHF. The DNA of the CDR3 is TGTGCCAGCAGTGAGGGGGGATACCAGCCCCAGCATTTT.

The gene calls are TRBV10-3 and TRBJ2-3; D remains unclear. Trimming left V 6 bases short and J 3 bases short, with 7 bases between. Germline V CDR1 and CDR2: ENHRY, SYGVKD. The CDR3 runs to 12 residues. The CDR3, as DNA: TGTGCCATCAGGGATACGACAGATACGCAGTATTTT. It is translated as CAIRDTTDTQYF.

CDR3 sequence: CASSFGGPNYGYTF. The CDR3 DNA reads TGTGCCAGCAGTTTCGGGGGGCCAAACTATGGCTACACCTTC. The genes are TRBV28 and TRBJ1-2; TRBD1 is a possible D gene (6 bases). The CDR3 contains 14 residues. V lost 3 bases, J lost 2 bases, and 10 bases lay in between. Germline V CDR1 and CDR2: MDHEN, SYDVKM.

The chain has TRBV6-6 and TRBJ2-7, with D hard to call. The germline CDR1 and CDR2 sequences are MNHNY and SVGAGI (reference sequence). The CDR3 is 14 residues long. The V gene lost 2 bases and the J gene lost 5 bases, with 13 bases spanning the gap. DNA for the CDR3: TGTGCCAGCAGTTACGGTAGCACCGGCGACGAGCAGTACTTC. Protein sequence: CASSYGSTGDEQYF.

V is TRBV19 and J is TRBJ2-1; 11 nucleotides match TRBD2. Germline CDR1 reads LNHDA; CDR2 reads SQIVND (reference sequence). This CDR3 comprises 16 residues. The V and J ends lost 4 bases and 3 bases, in that order; junction bases with no gene match: 5. CDR3 DNA sequence: TGTGCCAGTAGTAGGGTCGGGACTAGCGGCTACAATGAGCAGTTCTTC. Protein product: CASSRVGTSGYNEQFF.

This chain links TRBV11-2 with TRBJ2-4, with 7 bases that match TRBD1. V lost 1 base, J lost 3 bases, and 3 bases stayed unmatched. Per the germline V gene, CDR1 is SGHAT and CDR2 is FQNNGV. This CDR3 is 15 amino acids long. CDR3 residues: CASSLAQGDKNIQYF. CDR3 bases: TGTGCCAGCAGCTTAGCGCAGGGGGACAAAAACATTCAGTACTTC.

V gene TRBV28 combines with J gene TRBJ1-5; TRBD1 aligns across 8 bases. With V trimmed by 2 bases and J by 2 bases, 5 bases remained unmatched. The CDR3 totals 16 residues. In germline, CDR1 is MDHEN, CDR2 SYDVKM. The CDR3 region is CASSLAGGGGNQPQHF. CDR3 sequence (DNA): TGTGCCAGCAGTTTAGCAGGGGGCGGCGGCAATCAGCCCCAGCATTTT.

The V and J genes are TRBV11-2 and TRBJ2-1; 11 bases line up with TRBD1. From germline, CDR1 is SGHAT and CDR2 FQNNGV. There are 13 residues in the CDR3. V shed 10 bases and J 8 bases; nucleotides not matched to a gene: 7. The CDR3, as DNA: TGTGCCACCTCAGGACAGGGGGCCCATGAGCAGTTCTTC. This sequence encodes CATSGQGAHEQFF.

The DNA of the CDR3 is TGTGCCAGCAAATGGACCAGGGGTAACTATGGCTACACCTTC. Translated: CASKWTRGNYGYTF. V usage is TRBV6-1 and J usage is TRBJ1-2, with D possibly TRBD1 on 6 matching bases. Germline V gene lookup returns CDR1 MNHNS and CDR2 SASEGT. The CDR3 covers 14 residues. The V end lost 7 bases, the J end lost 1 base, and 13 bases lay between the germline ends.

This chain connects TRBV28 to TRBJ1-2; 9 nucleotides line up with TRBD1. The CDR3 sequence is 15 residues long. Germline V gene sequence: CDR1 MDHEN, CDR2 SYDVKM. Losses at the gene ends were 9 bases for V and 0 bases for J; bases not matched to a gene: 8. CDR3 in amino acids: CASTDRGSANYGYTF. CDR3 coding DNA: TGTGCCAGTACGGACAGGGGATCGGCTAACTATGGCTACACCTTC.

This chain connects TRBV5-1 to TRBJ2-3; D is unresolved. The V gene lost 4 bases and the J gene lost 6 bases, with 15 bases spanning the gap. Germline V CDR1 and CDR2: SGHRS, YFSETQ. This CDR3 is 14 amino acids long. The CDR3 region is CASSPQLPSDTQYF. Written as DNA, the CDR3 is TGCGCCAGCAGCCCTCAGCTCCCCTCGGATACGCAGTATTTT.

This clone showed up just a few times. The chain uses TRBV6-5 and TRBJ2-2, with D possibly being TRBD1 (6 bases). The CDR3 runs to 14 residues. Germline V gives CDR1 MNHEY, CDR2 SVGAGI. V gave up 4 bases and J gave up 7 bases, with 13 bases separating them. CDR3 residues: CASSLTQGIGELFF. The DNA of the CDR3 is TGTGCCAGCAGTTTAACTCAGGGGATCGGGGAGCTGTTTTTT.

V is TRBV19 and J is TRBJ2-2; D may match TRBD1 or TRBD2 (5 bases each). Germline values: CDR1 LNHDA, CDR2 SQIVND (reference sequence). Deletions cut 5 bases from V and 7 bases from J, with 14 bases between. The CDR3 runs 14 residues. DNA of the CDR3: TGTGCCAGTAGTGTGAGGGGCGAGTTCGGGGAGCTGTTTTTT. This sequence encodes CASSVRGEFGELFF.

This clone was detected only once. Here the CDR3 reads CASTPRAGLYNEQFF. The CDR3 region has the DNA TGTGCCAGCACCCCTAGAGCGGGACTATACAATGAGCAGTTCTTC. The chain joins TRBV6-1 to TRBJ2-1, with 7 bases lining up with TRBD2. Germline CDR1 is MNHNS and CDR2 is SASEGT. V lost 7 bases and J lost 4; bases outside the gene matches: 10. The CDR3 runs 15 residues.